This T cell receptor (beta chain) was identified in a study of OX40 agonist ivuxolimab in advanced cancers. Background on the study: As their treatment, patients were administered ivuxolimab, an agonistic anti-OX40 (CD134) antibody. Melanoma, hepatocellular carcinoma, head and neck or renal cell cancer occurred in dose-escalation patients.

Enrollment shut out patients with autoimmune disease history or systemic immunosuppression. The CDR3 consists of 11 residues. V lost 7 bases to trimming and J lost 9 bases, with 10 bases between them. Germline values: CDR1 MNHNY, CDR2 SVGAGI (reference sequence). As for this clone: The antigen is unknown.

Points from the study as a whole: Among the lowest peripheral clonal expansion occurred in 0.1-3.0 mg/kg partial responders.

Profiling relied on immunoSEQ multiplex PCR, and the TCRdb table lists in-frame clones only, not all of them. The sample carries approximately 33,000 clones, approximately 89% recorded once. The chain joins TRBV6-6 to TRBJ2-1; the D gene is possibly TRBD1 (7 bases). Sequencing was performed on CD4+ or CD8+ T cells sorted from blood, taken in a trial of the OX40 agonist ivuxolimab. The receptor comes from an adult with an advanced solid tumor such as melanoma, head and neck, liver or kidney cancer. The CDR3 nucleotides are TGTGCCAGCAACCAGGGGGGTGAGCAGTTCTTC. The encoded protein is CASNQGGEQFF.